A single sample gave rise to the 8 T cell receptor beta chains below, sequenced in a study of Ad26.COV2.S vaccination and SARS-CoV-2 variants. Measured with immunoSEQ multiplex PCR; TCRdb has only the in-frame clones, and not every one. The data contain 500,000 or so clones, roughly nine tenths of them seen just once; the ten biggest clones take up over 2%. Treatment: some 19 received Ad26.COV2.S at low or high dose, single or two shots; 5 received placebo; per-sample allocation not given. It was on day 63 after the first vaccine or placebo injection that samples were taken. Sequenced material: peripheral blood, taken in a trial of Ad26.COV2.S vaccine versus placebo. Every receptor here comes from a person between 18 and 65 years old who received the Ad26.COV2.S COVID-19 vaccine or a placebo.

The chain has TRBV7-2 and TRBJ2-6; D unclear. The V and J ends lost 5 bases and 11 bases respectively, with 10 bases between them. The CDR3 covers 12 residues. Germline assignment: CDR1 SGHTA and CDR2 FQGNSA. CDR3 amino acids: CASSPISDVLTF. In DNA, the CDR3 is TGTGCCAGCAGCCCTATTAGTGACGTCCTGACTTTC. The variable domain in full, with the rest retrieved from reference TRBV7-2 and TRBJ2-6, is GAGVSQSPSNKVTEKGKDVELRCDPISGHTALYWYRQSLGQGLEFLIYFQGNSAPDKSGLPSDRFSAERTGGSVSTLTIQRTQQEDSAVYLCASSPISDVLTFGAGSRLTVL.

This clone appeared once. The chain combines TRBV7-7 with TRBJ1-5, with 7 bases identical to TRBD1. Germline V gene sequence: CDR1 SSHAT, CDR2 FNYEAQ (reference sequence). The CDR3 totals 16 residues. The J segment lost 9 bases and the V segment lost 5 bases, leaving 16 bases of the junction unmatched. CDR3 DNA sequence: TGTGCCAGCAGCCGAGAGGGGACAGTCCCGTATAGGCCCCAGCATTTT. Its translation is CASSREGTVPYRPQHF.

The chain uses TRBV7-3 and TRBJ2-5; D is perhaps TRBD2 (6 bases). The CDR3 contains 15 residues. Trimming took 2 bases from V and 5 from J, leaving 15 bases between them. CDR1 is SGHTA, CDR2 FQGTGA, per germline. The CDR3 sequence is CASSLVRREKETQYF. CDR3 coding DNA: TGTGCCAGCAGCTTAGTTCGGAGGGAGAAGGAGACCCAGTACTTC.

The V and J genes are TRBV7-2 and TRBJ1-2; D is undetermined. The germline CDR1 and CDR2 sequences are SGHTA and FQGNSA. The CDR3 is 12 residues long. Trimming removed 4 bases from V and 2 bases from J, with 5 bases in between. The CDR3 spells CASSSLNYGYTF. DNA of the CDR3: TGTGCCAGCAGCTCCCTAAACTATGGCTACACCTTC. Supplemented by reference TRBV7-2 and TRBJ1-2, the full variable domain reads GAGVSQSPSNKVTEKGKDVELRCDPISGHTALYWYRQSLGQGLEFLIYFQGNSAPDKSGLPSDRFSAERTGGSVSTLTIQRTQQEDSAVYLCASSSLNYGYTFGSGTRLTVV.

CDR3 region: CASSRTGTNVADTQYF. In DNA form, the CDR3 reads TGTGCCAGCAGCCGGACAGGGACTAATGTGGCAGATACGCAGTATTTT. The chain couples TRBV3-1 (or the pseudogene TRBV3-2) to TRBJ2-3; the D gene is possibly TRBD1 (8 bases). The CDR3 length is 16 residues. V gave up 4 bases and J gave up 4 bases, with 18 bases separating them. Germline V gene lookup returns CDR1 LGHDT and CDR2 YNNKEL (reference sequence).

This rearrangement joins TRBV5-4 to TRBJ2-4; 7 bases are shared with TRBD2. The germline V gene has CDR1 SGHNT and CDR2 YYREEE (reference sequence). This CDR3 has 16 amino acids. V lost 2 bases to trimming and J lost 7 bases; unmatched junction nucleotides: 12. This CDR3 is CASSFLGEGIGNIQYF. The DNA for the CDR3 is TGTGCCAGCAGCTTCCTGGGGGAGGGGATTGGGAACATTCAGTACTTC.

V usage is TRBV7-8 and J usage is TRBJ1-2; weak D call: TRBD1 (6 bases). This CDR3 has 13 amino acids. Germline CDR1 and CDR2: SGHVS and FQNEAQ. The V end lost 0 bases, the J end lost 8 bases, and 10 bases lay between the germline ends. CDR3 loop: CASSLATGDGYTF. Here the CDR3 DNA reads TGTGCCAGCAGCTTAGCGACAGGTGACGGCTACACCTTC.

This clone was observed a handful of times. This chain uses TRBV5-4 with TRBJ2-2; D is uncertain. V was clipped by 0 bases and J by 2 bases, with 11 bases between them. The CDR3 has 16 amino acids. Germline V CDR1 and CDR2: SGHNT, YYREEE (reference sequence). The CDR3 protein is CASSLGSPINTGELFF. The CDR3 DNA reads as TGTGCCAGCAGCTTGGGTTCACCCATTAACACCGGGGAGCTGTTTTTT.